These 18 T cell receptor beta chains came from one sample sequenced in a study of post-analysis software for immune sequencing data. Overall study results and limits: The study found TRBV5-6, TRBV5-1 and TRBV20-1 among several TRBV segments more frequent in patients than controls.

Unique-molecular-identifier-tagged TCR beta cDNA libraries were used. In TCRdb, the PCR reads were re-called with MiXCR into one record per CDR3 protein. The sample has 170,000 or so distinct CDR3 sequences, approximately 28% seen once. These receptors have no identified antigens. The sequenced material came from blood. The receptors here all came from a girl aged 10 to 17 with multiple sclerosis.

J is TRBJ1-1 and V is TRBV20-1; D is uncertain. The germline V and J ends were trimmed by 4 bases and 2 bases, with 5 bases remaining between them. The CDR3 runs to 11 residues. Germline V CDR1 and CDR2: DFQATT, SNEGSKA (reference sequence). As DNA, the CDR3 is TGCAGTGCTAAGAGAAACACTGAAGCTTTCTTT. Translation: CSAKRNTEAFF.

The chain combines TRBV7-9 with TRBJ1-6, with 8 bases aligning to TRBD1. The V gene's germline CDR1 is SEHNR and CDR2 FQNEAQ (reference sequence). The V and J ends lost 5 bases and 5 bases, in that order; junction bases with no gene match: 5. The CDR3 consists of 15 residues. CDR3 residues: CASSQGQADNSPLHF. As DNA, the CDR3 is TGTGCCAGCAGCCAGGGACAGGCGGATAATTCACCCCTCCACTTT. Looking up the rest from reference TRBV7-9 and TRBJ1-6 gives the full variable domain: DTGVSQNPRHKITKRGQNVTFRCDPISEHNRLYWYRQTLGQGPEFLTYFQNEAQLEKSRLLSDRFSAERPKGSFSTLEIQRTEQGDSAMYLCASSQGQADNSPLHFGNGTRLTVT.

This clonotype was counted at least ten times. The chain carries TRBV29-1 and TRBJ1-1, with D hard to call. The CDR3 covers 12 residues. Germline loops: CDR1 SQVTM, CDR2 ANQGSEA. V lost 3 bases to trimming and J lost 1 base, with 6 bases between them. CDR3 nucleotide sequence: TGCAGCGTTGAGGGTGAGAACACTGAAGCTTTCTTT. This gives the protein CSVEGENTEAFF.

The table lists this clonotype with a few counts. The rearrangement joins TRBV12-3 or TRBV12-4 to TRBJ1-1; TRBD1 matches at 7 bases. The length of the CDR3 is 14 residues. Trimming took 3 bases from V and 4 from J; bases not matched to a gene: 5. The DNA for the CDR3 is TGTGCCAGCAGTTTCGGGGACAGCCGCACTGAAGCTTTCTTT. Encoded protein: CASSFGDSRTEAFF.

V gene TRBV5-1 combines with J gene TRBJ2-5; 7 bases match TRBD2. The J segment lost 11 bases and the V segment lost 4 bases, leaving 17 bases of the junction unmatched. There are 15 residues in the CDR3. Germline CDR1 reads SGHRS; CDR2 reads YFSETQ. The chain's CDR3 is CASSPGEGKANEQYF. The CDR3 coding sequence is TGCGCCAGCAGCCCGGGGGAGGGGAAGGCCAATGAGCAGTACTTC.

In its sample, this clonotype was seen a few times. The chain has TRBV28 and TRBJ2-5; 7 positions match TRBD1. Looked up from germline, CDR1 is MDHEN and CDR2 is SYDVKM. J lost 1 base, V lost 6 bases, and 8 bases had no gene match. The CDR3 has 15 amino acids. CDR3 in DNA: TGTGCCAGCAGATCAGCCGGGACAGCCCAAGAGACCCAGTACTTC. The encoded protein is CASRSAGTAQETQYF.

CDR3 sequence: CACPFGANYGYTF. As DNA, the CDR3 is TGTGCCTGCCCGTTCGGGGCCAACTATGGCTACACCTTC. This rearrangement joins TRBV30 to TRBJ1-2; TRBD1 might be the D (5 bases). The CDR3 runs to 13 residues. Trimming removed 6 bases at V and 2 bases at J, with 13 bases between. CDR1 is GTSNPN, CDR2 SVGIG, per germline (reference sequence). Full variable domain (rest looked up from reference TRBV30 and TRBJ1-2): SQTIHQWPATLVQPVGSPLSLECTVEGTSNPNLYWYRQAAGRGLQLLFYSVGIGQISSEVPQNLSASRPQDRQFILSSKKLLLSDSGFYLCACPFGANYGYTFGSGTRLTVV.

Points on this clonotype: A much more abundant neighbour one base away suggests this may be a read error. In nucleotides, the CDR3 is TGCGCCAGCAGCTTGCACGGACCGAACACTGAAGCTTTCTTT. Protein sequence: CASSLHGPNTEAFF. The chain employs TRBV5-1 and TRBJ1-1; D uncertain. With 1 base removed from V and 1 base from J, the gap between germline ends came to 8 bases. CDR1 SGHRS and CDR2 YFSETQ come from the germline V gene. The CDR3 contains 14 residues.

Notes on this clonotype: This sequence may be a read error, since a much larger clone differs from it by one base. The chain couples TRBV24-1 to TRBJ2-5; the match to TRBD1 covers 9 bases. In germline, CDR1 is KGHDR, CDR2 SFDVKD. The J segment lost 5 bases and the V segment lost 7 bases, leaving 10 bases of the junction unmatched. This CDR3 is 15 amino acids long. In nucleotides, the CDR3 is TGTGCCACCAGCGTACGACCGACAGGGGGGGAGACCCAGTACTTC. Translating gives CATSVRPTGGETQYF.

The V call is TRBV5-1, the J call TRBJ2-1; D remains unclear. The V end lost 0 bases, the J end lost 10 bases, and 8 bases lay between the germline ends. This CDR3 has 12 residues. CDR1 is SGHRS, CDR2 YFSETQ, per germline. CDR3 sequence (DNA): TGCGCCAGCAGCTTGGATTGGGTAGAGCAGTTCTTC. Translating it yields CASSLDWVEQFF. Supplemented by reference TRBV5-1 and TRBJ2-1, the full variable domain reads KAGVTQTPRYLIKTRGQQVTLSCSPISGHRSVSWYQQTPGQGLQFLFEYFSETQRNKGNFPGRFSGRQFSNSRSEMNVSTLELGDSALYLCASSLDWVEQFFGPGTRLTVL.

The V gene is TRBV7-2, the J gene TRBJ1-1, with D maybe TRBD1 (6 bases). CDR1 is SGHTA, CDR2 FQGNSA, per germline. CDR3 length: 15 residues. Trimming took off 3 bases at V and 4 bases at J, with 15 bases between the two ends. CDR3 in amino acids: CASSFKTGLVTEAFF. The CDR3, as DNA: TGTGCCAGCAGCTTTAAGACAGGCCTGGTCACTGAAGCTTTCTTT.

In the case of this clonotype: This may be a read error: a much more frequent sequence differs by one nucleotide. The CDR3 DNA follows: TGCGCCAGCAGCCAAGTGACAGGGGGCTGGGAGACCCAGTTCTTC. Its translation is CASSQVTGGWETQFF. This chain uses TRBV4-1 with TRBJ2-1, with 10 bases lining up with TRBD1. The V gene's germline CDR1 is MGHRA and CDR2 YSYEKL. CDR3 length: 15 amino acids. Germline trimming cut 1 base from V and 13 bases from J; bases unmatched to any gene: 10.

At least ten counts were recorded for this clonotype. The rearrangement uses TRBV12-3 or TRBV12-4 and TRBJ2-7; D may be TRBD2 (5 bases). The V end was cut by 6 bases, the J end by 2 bases, with 23 bases between. The CDR3 is 17 amino acids. The CDR3 region has the DNA TGTGCCAGCAGCCCACACCCCCCGGCGGGCTACCCCTACGAGCAGTACTTC. Translated: CASSPHPPAGYPYEQYF.

Turning to this clonotype: This sequence may be a read error, since a much larger clone differs from it by one base. CDR3 residues: CASRETLTHEQYF. The CDR3 DNA reads as TGTGCCAGCAGGGAGACGCTCACCCACGAGCAGTACTTC. The rearrangement uses TRBV27 and TRBJ2-7; D not certain. V lost 6 bases to trimming and J lost 5 bases, with 14 bases between them. This CDR3 spans 13 amino acids. Germline V gives CDR1 MNHEY, CDR2 SMNVEV (reference sequence).

On this clonotype itself: A much larger clone differs from this one at a single base, so this may be a read error. The chain carries TRBV28 and TRBJ2-7; the match to TRBD2 covers 7 bases. The CDR3 contains 14 residues. The germline V gene encodes CDR1 MDHEN and CDR2 SYDVKM. CDR3 sequence reads: CAGRIRTSSYEQYF. The CDR3 bases are TGTGCCGGCAGAATCCGGACTAGTTCCTACGAGCAGTACTTC.

This clonotype was counted many times. The V call is TRBV5-1, the J call TRBJ2-4; D call uncertain. Per germline, CDR1 SGHRS and CDR2 YFSETQ. There are 16 residues in the CDR3. V lost 4 bases, J lost 0 bases, and 14 bases lay in between. In DNA form, the CDR3 reads TGCGCCAGCAGCCTAGACATCTCACTAGCCAAAAACATTCAGTACTTC. Amino acid sequence: CASSLDISLAKNIQYF. The complete variable domain, with remaining parts taken from reference TRBV5-1 and TRBJ2-4, reads KAGVTQTPRYLIKTRGQQVTLSCSPISGHRSVSWYQQTPGQGLQFLFEYFSETQRNKGNFPGRFSGRQFSNSRSEMNVSTLELGDSALYLCASSLDISLAKNIQYFGAGTRLSVL.

The chain links TRBV12-3 or TRBV12-4 to TRBJ1-2; possibly TRBD1 for D (5 bases). The germline V and J ends were trimmed by 5 bases and 9 bases, with 16 bases remaining between them. CDR3 length: 13 amino acids. The CDR3: CASSPTGTVRYTF. The DNA for the CDR3 is TGTGCCAGCAGTCCAACCGGGACGGTCCGCTACACCTTC.

This sequence joins TRBV5-1 and TRBJ1-1; no firm D call. Germline CDR1 reads SGHRS; CDR2 reads YFSETQ. Trimming pared 6 bases from V and 4 bases from J, leaving 13 bases between. This CDR3 region has 13 residues. CDR3 in DNA: TGCGCCAGCATTGACCCACGGGGCACTGAAGCTTTCTTT. It codes for CASIDPRGTEAFF. Combining the CDR3 with reference TRBV5-1 and TRBJ1-1 gives the whole variable domain KAGVTQTPRYLIKTRGQQVTLSCSPISGHRSVSWYQQTPGQGLQFLFEYFSETQRNKGNFPGRFSGRQFSNSRSEMNVSTLELGDSALYLCASIDPRGTEAFFGQGTRLTVV.